Listed below are T cell receptor beta chains from one sample, sequenced in a study of blood T cell repertoires in COVID-19. Profiled with immunoSEQ multiplex PCR; TCRdb holds only in-frame clones, not every one. The sample contains 200,000 to 250,000 clones, 88% of which appear only once. Sequencing input: PBMCs or T cells enriched from blood (not recorded which). The receptors originated from a woman in her 30s who had recovered from COVID-19. Both conserved end residues are trimmed from each CDR3.

V gene,CDR3 length,J gene,CDR3 protein
TRBV2,13,TRBJ2-7,ASSRTSGVVYEQY
TRBV4-3,16,TRBJ2-3,ASSQESPRGGLTDTQY
TRBV5-5,16,TRBJ1-3,ASSFGPLQVQPGNTIY
TRBV19,15,TRBJ1-6,ASSMGSGQGVNSPLH
TRBV7-2,14,TRBJ2-7,ASSLVGGGAAGEQY
TRBV15,16,TRBJ2-1,ATSRNRQGASSYNEQF
TRBV7-6,13,TRBJ2-1,ASTGGGSLTDEQF
TRBV5-1,12,TRBJ2-5,ASKGGLGEETQY
TRBV7-2,11,TRBJ1-2,ASQLGDSYGYT
TRBV7-9,14,TRBJ2-7,ASSPRLGDTAYEQY
TRBV4-1,14,TRBJ1-5,ASSQGGYGGNLPQH
TRBV4-3,13,TRBJ2-1,ASSHATGGANEQF
TRBV4-3,13,TRBJ1-1,ASSQDFNREDLAF
TRBV3-1/TRBV3-2,13,TRBJ2-7,ASSQYQGIGGEQY
TRBV28,11,TRBJ1-6,ASTTGSNSPLH
TRBV7-3,18,TRBJ2-3,ASSLSHLPLQRGDTDTQY
TRBV7-3,11,TRBJ1-1,ASRNTENTEAF
TRBV6-1,13,TRBJ1-4,ASSEDLPFNEKLF
TRBV6-2/TRBV6-3,13,TRBJ2-4,ASSWPFAGGDIQY
TRBV5-1,13,TRBJ2-2,ASSLGPLDTGELF
TRBV3-1/TRBV3-2,14,TRBJ2-7,ASSHSTGTGGYEQY
TRBV19,13,TRBJ2-7,ASSTSGTGVYEQY
TRBV18,14,TRBJ2-7,ASSEDLAGVPYEQY
TRBV10-3,12,TRBJ2-7,AISKEASRNEQY
TRBV6-1,13,TRBJ1-6,ASSEFNPGNSPLH
TRBV6-5,13,TRBJ2-1,ASSFRTSAYNEQF
TRBV4-1,13,TRBJ1-5,ASSRRSGSNQPQH
TRBV5-1,12,TRBJ2-5,ASSRSRGSETQY
TRBV29-1,13,TRBJ2-6,SVVLGDSGANVLT
TRBV2,9,TRBJ2-5,ASRGEVTQY
TRBV11-2,15,TRBJ1-6,ASRGLSHIPANSPLH
TRBV11-2,13,TRBJ1-4,ASSRDGQLNEKLF
TRBV27,14,TRBJ2-1,ASSLAGDNSYNEQF
TRBV7-3,15,TRBJ2-1,ASSSPPGSGGAREQF
TRBV18,15,TRBJ1-2,ASRSGTGERANYGYT
TRBV29-1,12,TRBJ1-1,SVEETGGDTEAF
TRBV6-2/TRBV6-3,12,TRBJ2-1,ASSYSHQVKAEF
TRBV9,13,TRBJ1-3,ASSVGSSSGNTIY
TRBV6-5,13,TRBJ2-1,ASSPGTGWNNEQF
TRBV9,14,TRBJ2-2,ASSVQGLHPTGELF
TRBV7-9,13,TRBJ1-3,ASSSTALSGNTIY
TRBV19,11,TRBJ1-5,ASSTGARRPQH
TRBV4-1,12,TRBJ2-5,ASSQGQYQETQY
TRBV3-1/TRBV3-2,14,TRBJ2-5,ASSQGLAGGLETQY
TRBV7-2,13,TRBJ1-2,ASSLGGQAIYGYT
TRBV4-2,13,TRBJ1-2,ASSQESGRAYGYT
TRBV5-4,13,TRBJ2-3,ASSLAGRTTDTQY
TRBV7-9,11,TRBJ2-3,ASSLVGTDTQY
TRBV7-9,11,TRBJ2-7,ASSPYSSYEQY
TRBV4-1,11,TRBJ1-2,ASSPADSRYHT
TRBV4-2,14,TRBJ2-2,ASSQVAITNTGELF
TRBV5-1,12,TRBJ1-3,ASSSDSSGNTIY
TRBV5-8,12,TRBJ1-2,ASSFGTANYGYT
TRBV7-3,11,TRBJ1-2,ASSWTGDYGYT
TRBV19,13,TRBJ2-7,ASSSPGQVPYEQY
TRBV4-3,11,TRBJ2-1,ASSQDSRREQF
TRBV5-1,11,TRBJ1-1,ATSWGGSTEAF